Shown below are 7 T cell receptor beta chains from a single sample sequenced in a study of cytomegalovirus exposure and HLA in healthy donors. The PCR was carried out with 60 Vbeta primers and 13 Jbeta primers. Using immunoSEQ multiplex PCR, the repertoire was profiled, and TCRdb retains in-frame clones only, with some absent. The sample has under 130,000 clones, approximately 83% seen once. Sequenced sample: PBMCs. The source of these receptors is a man younger than 35 in good health and CMV-seronegative.

The chain uses TRBV23-1 and TRBJ2-1, with TRBD1 matching over 9 bases. TRBV23-1 is marked as an open reading frame, function uncertain. The CDR3 extends over 17 amino acids. After removal of 0 bases from V and 0 bases from J, the junction contained 3 bases not matched to a gene. The CDR3 DNA is TGCGCCAGCAGTCAATCGGGACAGGGAGCCTCCTACAATGAGCAGTTCTTC. This sequence encodes CASSQSGQGASYNEQFF.

V is TRBV28 and J is TRBJ1-1; D not certain. V lost 2 bases and J 3 bases, leaving 10 bases between the germline ends. The CDR3 is 14 amino acids. Germline V gene lookup returns CDR1 MDHEN and CDR2 SYDVKM. The CDR3 DNA follows: TGTGCCAGCAGTTTAGGTAATCGGGACACTGAAGCTTTCTTT. It yields the protein CASSLGNRDTEAFF. Using reference TRBV28 and TRBJ1-1 for the parts outside the CDR3, the full variable domain is DVKVTQSSRYLVKRTGEKVFLECVQDMDHENMFWYRQDPGLGLRLIYFSYDVKMKEKGDIPEGYSVSREKKERFSLILESASTNQTSMYLCASSLGNRDTEAFFGQGTRLTVV.

The chain uses TRBV28 and TRBJ1-1; the D is unclear. The V end lost 1 base, the J end lost 0 bases, and 12 bases lay between the germline ends. Germline-derived CDR1 and CDR2 are MDHEN and SYDVKM. The length of the CDR3 is 16 residues. The DNA for the CDR3 is TGTGCCAGCAGTTTATCGGGGTGGGGAGTGAACACTGAAGCTTTCTTT. Amino acids: CASSLSGWGVNTEAFF.

The rearrangement links TRBV6-6 to TRBJ1-1, with D perhaps matching TRBD1 (6 bases). The germline V and J ends were trimmed by 6 bases and 4 bases, with 15 bases remaining between them. There are 14 residues in the CDR3. Germline CDR1 MNHNY, CDR2 SVGAGI (reference sequence). CDR3 loop: CASSYQQGPTEAFF. The CDR3 nucleotides read TGTGCCAGCAGCTACCAACAGGGTCCCACTGAAGCTTTCTTT.

The chain uses TRBV5-1 and TRBJ2-7, with 7 bases aligning to TRBD1. Germline V gene data show CDR1 as SGHRS and CDR2 as YFSETQ. The CDR3 consists of 14 residues. The V and J ends lost 0 bases and 2 bases, in that order; junction bases with no gene match: 2. CDR3 in amino acids: CASSLAGTAYEQYF. CDR3 bases: TGCGCCAGCAGCTTGGCCGGGACAGCCTACGAGCAGTACTTC.

The V gene is TRBV6-6, the J gene TRBJ2-7; TRBD2 agrees at 8 bases. This CDR3 is built from 14 residues. Germline V gene data show CDR1 as MNHNY and CDR2 as SVGAGI (reference sequence). V lost 6 bases, J lost 2 bases, and 6 bases stayed unmatched. CDR3 nucleotide sequence: TGTGCCAGCAGCGGAGGACTAGCCCCCTACGAGCAGTACTTC. It encodes CASSGGLAPYEQYF.

This clone has a handful of counts. The rearrangement joins TRBV11-3 to TRBJ2-7, with D possibly matching TRBD1 (5 bases). V lost 2 bases to trimming and J lost 0 bases, with 14 bases between them. The CDR3 is 16 residues long. The germline CDR1 and CDR2 sequences are SGHNT and YENEEA. CDR3 residues: CASSLNRNAPSYEQYF. Here the CDR3 DNA reads TGTGCCAGCAGCTTAAACAGGAACGCCCCCTCCTACGAGCAGTACTTC.